The 13 T cell receptor beta chains below all came from one sample that was sequenced in a study of cytomegalovirus exposure and HLA in healthy donors. Only in-frame clones appear in the TCRdb table, and some are missing; sequencing was by immunoSEQ multiplex PCR. The profile shows 300,000 to 400,000 clones, 86% of them singletons. The specimen sequenced was PBMCs. These receptors were obtained from a woman between 18 and 29 years old in good health and CMV-seronegative.

V usage is TRBV6-5 and J usage is TRBJ2-4, with D maybe TRBD1 (6 bases). The CDR3 length is 15 residues. The V end lost 4 bases, the J end lost 4 bases, and 14 bases lay between the germline ends. Germline V gene data show CDR1 as MNHEY and CDR2 as SVGAGI. For the CDR3, the DNA is TGTGCCAGCAGTTTAGGGGGATCGGCAAAAAACATTCAGTACTTC. Protein product: CASSLGGSAKNIQYF.

The gene calls are TRBV19 and TRBJ2-7; TRBD1 is a possible D gene (5 bases). The CDR3 loop spans 13 amino acids. V was cut by 3 bases and J by 6 bases, with 12 bases left in between. Germline loops: CDR1 LNHDA, CDR2 SQIVND (reference sequence). CDR3: CASSIQGLAEQYF. CDR3 nucleotides: TGTGCCAGTAGTATCCAGGGATTGGCCGAGCAGTACTTC.

A note on this clone: The junction does not match germline at one end; this may be a read error. Distinct nucleotide sequences in the sample also encode this CDR3. The chain recombines TRBV27 with TRBJ2-7, with 9 bases matching TRBD2. The CDR3 has 16 residues. Germline V gene sequence: CDR1 MNHEY, CDR2 SMNVEV (reference sequence). CDR3 region: CASSLLAGRSSYEQYF. Written as DNA, the CDR3 is TGTGCCAGTAGTTTACTAGCGGGTAGGAGCTCCTACGAGCAGTACTTC.

CDR3 bases: TGTGCCAGCAGTGGGAGGGACTACGAGCAGTACTTC. This sequence encodes CASSGRDYEQYF. The J gene is TRBJ2-7, the V gene TRBV27, with 7 bases matching TRBD2. Germline V lookup: CDR1 MNHEY, CDR2 SMNVEV (reference sequence). This CDR3 region has 12 residues. J was trimmed by 3 bases and V by 5 bases; bases with no gene match: 1.

This chain connects TRBV6-1 to TRBJ1-1; tentatively, D is TRBD1 (6 bases). Germline values: CDR1 MNHNS, CDR2 SASEGT. This CDR3 has 15 residues. The V and J ends lost 3 bases and 1 base respectively, with 12 bases between them. The CDR3 DNA reads as TGTGCCAGCAGTGACTGGGACACTGGGAACACTGAAGCTTTCTTT. This codes for CASSDWDTGNTEAFF.

The V gene is TRBV15, the J gene TRBJ2-7; D possibly corresponds to TRBD1 (6 bases). This CDR3 spans 15 amino acids. Germline lookup yields CDR1 LNHNV and CDR2 YYDKDF (reference sequence). Trimming stripped 1 base from V and 3 bases from J, with 13 bases between. The CDR3 DNA is TGTGCCACCAGCAGAGCAGGGGTCGGTCTCTACGAGCAGTACTTC. Its protein product is CATSRAGVGLYEQYF. The complete variable domain, with remaining parts taken from reference TRBV15 and TRBJ2-7, reads DAMVIQNPRYQVTQFGKPVTLSCSQTLNHNVMYWYQQKSSQAPKLLFHYYDKDFNNEADTPDNFQSRRPNTSFCFLDIRSPGLGDTAMYLCATSRAGVGLYEQYFGPGTRLTVT.

This sequence joins TRBV11-2 and TRBJ2-7; 10 bases line up with TRBD1. This CDR3 has 15 residues. The V segment lost 5 bases and the J segment 3 bases; nucleotides outside the gene matches: 7. Germline CDR1 reads SGHAT; CDR2 reads FQNNGV. CDR3 nucleotide sequence: TGTGCCAGCAGCCACCGGACAGGGGGTAGCTACGAGCAGTACTTC. It specifies CASSHRTGGSYEQYF.

The rearrangement uses TRBV7-3 and TRBJ2-6; TRBD1 agrees at 9 bases. Trimming at V came to 4 bases and at J to 2 bases, leaving 15 bases not matched to a gene. This CDR3 region has 20 residues. CDR1 SGHTA and CDR2 FQGTGA come from the germline V gene. CDR3 DNA: TGTGCCAGCAGCTGGGACCCCGCGGACAGGGGAGAGGCTGGGGCCAACGTCCTGACTTTC. It yields the protein CASSWDPADRGEAGANVLTF.

The chain carries TRBV28 and TRBJ2-7; 8 bases line up with TRBD1. Germline values: CDR1 MDHEN, CDR2 SYDVKM. The CDR3 totals 15 residues. Losses at the gene ends were 2 bases for V and 2 bases for J; bases not matched to a gene: 5. CDR3: CASSLGTGIAYEQYF. CDR3 DNA sequence: TGTGCCAGCAGTTTAGGGACAGGAATCGCCTACGAGCAGTACTTC.

This clone turned up a few times. CDR3 sequence: CASSLGTGSSYEQYF. CDR3 nucleotide sequence: TGTGCCAGCAGCTTAGGGACAGGGAGCTCCTACGAGCAGTACTTC. The chain recombines TRBV7-2 with TRBJ2-7; 8 bases map to TRBD1. J lost 0 bases, V lost 1 base, and 2 bases had no gene match. This CDR3 comprises 15 residues. The V gene's germline CDR1 is SGHTA and CDR2 FQGNSA.

V and J are TRBV7-6 and TRBJ2-7, with D possibly matching TRBD1 (5 bases). Trimming removed 4 bases from V and 4 bases from J, with 11 bases in between. The germline CDR1 and CDR2 sequences are SGHVS and FNYEAQ. This CDR3 has 13 residues. In nucleotides, the CDR3 is TGTGCCAGCAGCTCGGCAGGGCTTTACGAGCAGTACTTC. Its protein is CASSSAGLYEQYF. Based on the CDR3 plus reference TRBV7-6 and TRBJ2-7, the full variable domain is GAGVSQSPRYKVTKRGQDVALRCDPISGHVSLYWYRQALGQGPEFLTYFNYEAQQDKSGLPNDRFSAERPEGSISTLTIQRTEQRDSAMYRCASSSAGLYEQYFGPGTRLTVT.

The chain couples TRBV2 to TRBJ1-1; 7 nucleotides line up with TRBD1. Losses at the gene ends were 7 bases for V and 4 bases for J; bases not matched to a gene: 18. CDR3 length equals 17 residues. Germline CDR1 is SNHLY and CDR2 is FYNNEI. The CDR3 sequence: CASINVDPTTGSTEAFF. The CDR3 DNA is TGTGCCAGCATCAACGTGGACCCCACGACAGGGTCCACTGAAGCTTTCTTT.

The chain uses TRBV29-1 and TRBJ2-7; 8 bases fit TRBD1. Trimming cost V 5 bases and J 0 bases; bases outside gene matches: 3. The CDR3 is 13 residues long. The germline V gene encodes CDR1 SQVTM and CDR2 ANQGSEA. CDR3 sequence reads: CSVSTGVSYEQYF. In nucleotides, the CDR3 is TGCAGCGTTTCGACAGGGGTCTCCTACGAGCAGTACTTC.